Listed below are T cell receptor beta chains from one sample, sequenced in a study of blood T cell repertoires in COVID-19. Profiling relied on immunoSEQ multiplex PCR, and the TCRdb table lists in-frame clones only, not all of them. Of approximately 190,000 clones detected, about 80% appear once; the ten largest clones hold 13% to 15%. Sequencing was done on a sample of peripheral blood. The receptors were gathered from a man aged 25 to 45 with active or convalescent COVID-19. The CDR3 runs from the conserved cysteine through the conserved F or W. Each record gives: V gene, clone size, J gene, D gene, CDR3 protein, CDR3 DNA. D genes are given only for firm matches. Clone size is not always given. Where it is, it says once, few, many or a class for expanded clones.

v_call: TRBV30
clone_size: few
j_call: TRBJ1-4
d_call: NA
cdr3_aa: CAWGLAQTSGEKLFF
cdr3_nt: TGTGCCTGGGGCTTAGCCCAAACTTCCGGGGAAAAACTGTTTTTT

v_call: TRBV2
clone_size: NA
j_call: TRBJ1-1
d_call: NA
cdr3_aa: CASSRQENTEAFF
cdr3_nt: TGTGCCAGCAGTAGACAGGAGAACACTGAAGCTTTCTTT

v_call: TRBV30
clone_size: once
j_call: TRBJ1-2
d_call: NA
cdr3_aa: CAWRGPGLTNYGYTF
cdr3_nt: TGTGCCTGGAGGGGGCCGGGCCTTACCAACTATGGCTACACCTTC

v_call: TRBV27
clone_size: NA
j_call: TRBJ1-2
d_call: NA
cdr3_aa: CASSSGDVGYTF
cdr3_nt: TGTGCCAGCAGTTCAGGGGACGTGGGCTACACCTTC

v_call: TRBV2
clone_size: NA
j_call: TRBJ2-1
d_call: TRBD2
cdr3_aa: CASSGSFRSGRMDYNEQFF
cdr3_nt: TGTGCCAGCAGTGGGTCCTTTCGCAGCGGGAGGATGGACTACAATGAGCAGTTCTTC

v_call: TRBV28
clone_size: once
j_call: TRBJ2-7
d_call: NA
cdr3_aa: CASSLQGFYEQYF
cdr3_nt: TGTGCCAGCAGTTTACAGGGATTTTACGAGCAGTACTTC

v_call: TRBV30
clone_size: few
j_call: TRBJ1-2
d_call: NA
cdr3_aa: CAWTGLGDAGDYGYTF
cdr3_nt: TGTGCCTGGACAGGATTGGGGGACGCAGGGGACTATGGCTACACCTTC

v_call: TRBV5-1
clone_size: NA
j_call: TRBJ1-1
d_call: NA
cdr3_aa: CASSTLGGRGDTEAFF
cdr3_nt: TGCGCCAGCAGCACGCTCGGGGGGCGCGGGGACACTGAAGCTTTCTTT

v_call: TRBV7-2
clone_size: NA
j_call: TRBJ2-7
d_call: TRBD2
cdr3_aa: CASSFAGAIHEQYF
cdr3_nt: TGTGCCAGCAGCTTCGCGGGAGCGATCCACGAGCAGTACTTC

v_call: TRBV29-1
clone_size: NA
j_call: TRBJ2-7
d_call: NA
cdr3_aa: CSVEAPGGAYEQYF
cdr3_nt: TGCAGCGTTGAAGCCCCAGGAGGCGCCTACGAGCAGTACTTC

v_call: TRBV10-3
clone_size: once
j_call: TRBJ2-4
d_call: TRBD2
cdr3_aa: CAISESSRLAGEVNIQYF
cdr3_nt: TGTGCCATCAGTGAGTCTTCTCGGCTAGCGGGAGAGGTAAACATTCAGTACTTC

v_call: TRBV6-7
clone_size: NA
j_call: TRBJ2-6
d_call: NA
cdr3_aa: CASTHRNSGANVLTF
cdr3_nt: TGTGCCAGCACTCACAGGAACTCTGGGGCCAACGTCCTGACTTTC

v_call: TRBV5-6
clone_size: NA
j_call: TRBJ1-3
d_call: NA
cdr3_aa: CASSFRTTLSGDTIYF
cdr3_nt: TGTGCCAGCAGCTTCCGGACTACCCTCTCCGGAGACACCATATATTTT

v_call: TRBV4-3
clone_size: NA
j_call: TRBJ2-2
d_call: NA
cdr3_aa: CASSQEEGRRGRNTGELFF
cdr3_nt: TGCGCCAGCAGCCAGGAGGAGGGTCGAAGGGGGCGGAACACCGGGGAGCTGTTTTTT

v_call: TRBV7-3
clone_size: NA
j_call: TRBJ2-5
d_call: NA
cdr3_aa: CASSLGGLETQYF
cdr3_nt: TGTGCCAGCAGCCTCGGGGGACTCGAGACCCAGTACTTC

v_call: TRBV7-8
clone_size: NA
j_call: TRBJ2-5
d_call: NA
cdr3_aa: CASRIQGSLQETQYF
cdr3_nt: TGTGCCAGCAGAATACAGGGTTCGCTTCAAGAGACCCAGTACTTC

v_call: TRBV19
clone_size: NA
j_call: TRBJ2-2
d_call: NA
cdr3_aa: CASSIDRELFF
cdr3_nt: TGTGCCAGTAGTATTGACAGGGAGCTGTTTTTT

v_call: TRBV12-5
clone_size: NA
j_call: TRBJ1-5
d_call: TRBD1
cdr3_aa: CASGLVKGAGTQPQHF
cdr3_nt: TGTGCTAGTGGTTTGGTAAAGGGGGCTGGGACTCAGCCCCAGCATTTT

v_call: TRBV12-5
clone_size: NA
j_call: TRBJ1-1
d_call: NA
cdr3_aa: CASGLDSGAEAFF
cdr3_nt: TGTGCTAGTGGCCTTGACAGTGGAGCTGAAGCTTTCTTT

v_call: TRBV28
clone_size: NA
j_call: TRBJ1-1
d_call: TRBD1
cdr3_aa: CASNLMMGQGPREAFF
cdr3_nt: TGTGCCAGCAACCTTATGATGGGACAGGGACCTCGTGAAGCTTTCTTT

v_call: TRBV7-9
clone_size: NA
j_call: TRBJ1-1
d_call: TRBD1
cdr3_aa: CASSSSRQGNTEAFF
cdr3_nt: TGTGCCAGCAGCTCCAGTAGACAGGGGAACACTGAAGCTTTCTTT

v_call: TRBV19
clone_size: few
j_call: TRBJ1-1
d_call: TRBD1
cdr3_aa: CASSPDRVDTEAFF
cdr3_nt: TGTGCCAGTAGCCCGGACAGGGTCGACACTGAAGCTTTCTTT

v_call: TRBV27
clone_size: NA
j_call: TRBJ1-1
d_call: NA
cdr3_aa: CASSETIRGWREAFF
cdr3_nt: TGTGCCAGCAGCGAAACGATAAGGGGTTGGCGGGAAGCTTTCTTT

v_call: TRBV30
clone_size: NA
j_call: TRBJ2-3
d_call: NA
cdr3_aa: CAWARGALFHKDTQYF
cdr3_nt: TGTGCCTGGGCCAGGGGGGCGCTCTTCCACAAAGATACGCAGTATTTT

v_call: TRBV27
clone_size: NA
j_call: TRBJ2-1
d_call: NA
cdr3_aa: CASSLYLGASSYNEQFF
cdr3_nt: TGTGCCAGCAGTTTATACCTGGGCGCGAGCTCCTACAATGAGCAGTTCTTC

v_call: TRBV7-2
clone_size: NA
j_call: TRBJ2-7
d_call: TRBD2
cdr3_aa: CASSVASGLYEQYF
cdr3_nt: TGTGCCAGCAGCGTCGCTAGCGGCCTCTACGAGCAGTACTTC

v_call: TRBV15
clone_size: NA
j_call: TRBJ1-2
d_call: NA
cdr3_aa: CATSRGAGLYGYTF
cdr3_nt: TGTGCCACCAGCAGAGGGGCGGGACTCTATGGCTACACCTTC

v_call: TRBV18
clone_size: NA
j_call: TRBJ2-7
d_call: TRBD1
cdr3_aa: CASSPQTGDYEQYF
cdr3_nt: TGTGCCAGCTCACCACAGACAGGGGACTACGAGCAGTACTTC

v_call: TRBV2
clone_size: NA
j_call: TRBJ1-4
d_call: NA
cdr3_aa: CASSEVRVTNEKLFF
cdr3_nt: TGTGCCAGCAGTGAAGTCAGGGTAACTAATGAAAAACTGTTTTTT

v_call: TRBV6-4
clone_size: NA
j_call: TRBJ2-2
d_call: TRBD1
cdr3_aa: CASSALQGANTGELFF
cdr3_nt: TGTGCCAGCAGTGCGTTACAGGGGGCGAACACCGGGGAGCTGTTTTTT

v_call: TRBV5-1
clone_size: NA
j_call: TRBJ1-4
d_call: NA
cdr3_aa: CASSLAFGGSEKLFF
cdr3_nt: TGCGCCAGCAGCTTGGCCTTCGGGGGATCGGAAAAACTGTTTTTT